Following are 21 T cell receptor beta chains from one sample sequenced in a study of blood T cells in healthy people across ages (dated by TCRdb to 2013 to 2016). Libraries came from 5' RACE. TCRdb records Illumina HiSeq 2500 as the sequencer. A second PCR of roughly 6 to 12 cycles was performed with a sample-barcoded 5' primer and a J-beta primer mix. TCRdb reprocessing: public reads trimmed at Q25 with fastp, clones called with MiXCR, in-frame beta chains kept. For every CDR3 protein sequence, its rows merge into one entry that carries the most common genes and DNA. The sample profile shows 700,000 or so distinct CDR3 sequences; 22% of them were found once. The ten largest account for about 20% of the sample. The sequencing sample was made of blood. These receptors all come from a man between 70 and 80 years old in good health.

Written as DNA, the CDR3 is TGTGCCAGCAGCGCAGGGGGACGCAGAACAGTAGATACGCAGTATTTT. Amino acid sequence: CASSAGGRRTVDTQYF. The V gene is TRBV7-6, the J gene TRBJ2-3, with TRBD1 matching 7 bases. CDR3 length equals 16 residues. The ends lost 5 bases at V and 5 bases at J; junction bases unmatched: 13. The germline gives CDR1 SGHVS, CDR2 FNYEAQ.

This clonotype was detected a few times. J is TRBJ1-2 and V is TRBV5-1; a possible D gene is TRBD1 (5 bases). CDR3 length: 13 amino acids. Germline lookup yields CDR1 SGHRS and CDR2 YFSETQ. The ends were cut back, 2 bases at V and 6 bases at J, with 11 bases in the middle. The CDR3 reads CASSFGGGDGYTF. The CDR3 nucleotides read TGCGCCAGCAGCTTTGGCGGGGGAGATGGCTACACCTTC.

This chain uses TRBV10-3 with TRBJ1-3; 7 bases fit TRBD1. V lost 3 bases and J lost 0; bases outside the gene matches: 11. In germline, CDR1 is ENHRY, CDR2 SYGVKD. CDR3 size: 18 residues. CDR3 residues: CAISDQSGQRNSGNTIYF. Written as DNA, the CDR3 is TGTGCCATCAGTGACCAATCGGGACAGCGCAACTCTGGAAACACCATATATTTT.

The sample holds a few counts of this clonotype. The DNA for the CDR3 is TGTGCCAGCAGCCCTAATAGCGGGAGGGCCTATGAGCAGTTCTTC. It encodes CASSPNSGRAYEQFF. The gene calls are TRBV11-3 and TRBJ2-5; the match to TRBD2 covers 11 bases. The J call may be incorrect, as the DNA end agrees better with TRBJ2-1. Germline CDR1 reads SGHNT; CDR2 reads YENEEA. The CDR3 has 15 amino acids.

This clonotype was recorded many times. The J gene is TRBJ2-3, the V gene TRBV29-1, with 10 bases that match TRBD2. Per the germline V gene, CDR1 is SQVTM and CDR2 is ANQGSEA. The length of the CDR3 is 14 residues. The J segment lost 3 bases and the V segment lost 3 bases, leaving 3 bases of the junction unmatched. The CDR3 reads CSVEASGGTDTQYF. In DNA form, the CDR3 reads TGCAGCGTTGAGGCTAGCGGGGGAACAGATACGCAGTATTTT.

This clonotype was detected only a few times. This sequence joins TRBV5-1 and TRBJ2-3; TRBD1 might be the D (6 bases). This CDR3 has 14 residues. From germline, CDR1 is SGHRS and CDR2 YFSETQ. Between the trimmed V and J ends, which lost 4 bases and 5 bases, there was a span of 14 bases. The CDR3 region has the DNA TGCGCCAGCAGCCCACAGGGTGGGGGAGATACGCAGTATTTT. Protein product: CASSPQGGGDTQYF.

This clonotype was counted between two and nine times. The chain joins TRBV15 to TRBJ1-2; the D gene is possibly TRBD1 (6 bases). The CDR3 sequence is 15 residues long. Germline V CDR1 and CDR2: LNHNV, YYDKDF (reference sequence). V was shortened by 1 base and J by 2 bases, with 11 bases between the two germline ends. The CDR3 here is CATSRGDGQNYGYTF. CDR3 bases: TGTGCCACCAGCAGAGGGGATGGACAGAACTATGGCTACACCTTC.

For this clonotype: One junction end disagrees with the germline gene, perhaps due to a read error. The chain joins TRBV27 to TRBJ2-5; D is tentatively TRBD1 or TRBD2 (5 bases each). Germline loops: CDR1 MNHEY, CDR2 SMNVEV (reference sequence). This CDR3 is 12 amino acids long. CDR3 amino acids: CASSFPQGTRYF. CDR3 DNA: TGTGCTAGCAGTTTCCCCCAAGGGACCCGGTACTTC.

Regarding this clonotype: Mismatch with germline at one junction end may stem from a read error. The chain employs TRBV20-1 and TRBJ2-5, with a tentative D call TRBD1 (6 bases). The CDR3 is 12 residues long. Germline V lookup: CDR1 DFQATT, CDR2 SNEGSKA (reference sequence). CDR3 protein: CSAKTGQGTQYF. The CDR3 DNA reads as TGCAGTGCAAAGACAGGCCAAGGGACCCAGTACTTC.

This clonotype has just a few counts. The rearrangement uses TRBV7-6 and TRBJ1-1; D is unclear. The germline V gene encodes CDR1 SGHVS and CDR2 FNYEAQ. The CDR3 has 18 residues. Trimming removed 1 base at V and 2 bases at J, with 20 bases between. The CDR3 DNA sequence: TGTGCCAGCAGCTTAGTCCCCGGCGGAAGACTCAACAACACTGAAGCTTTCTTT. Its protein is CASSLVPGGRLNNTEAFF.

The gene calls are TRBV12-3 or TRBV12-4 and TRBJ2-3, with 13 bases fitting TRBD2. The CDR3 is 16 residues long. After removal of 2 bases from V and 3 bases from J, the junction contained 2 bases not matched to a gene. The CDR3 coding sequence is TGTGCCAGCAGTTTAACTAGCGGGAGGGCAACAGATACGCAGTATTTT. Translating gives CASSLTSGRATDTQYF.

This clonotype was seen repeatedly, ten times or more. The chain combines TRBV10-2 with TRBJ1-1; D is uncertain. CDR1 WSHSY and CDR2 SAAADI come from the germline V gene. The CDR3 is made up of 18 amino acids. V lost 9 bases to trimming and J lost 1 base, with 27 bases between them. The DNA of the CDR3 is TGCGCCAGTAGCCGATCAAGGGAAAAAGCATCATGGAACACTGAAGCTTTCTTT. Protein sequence: CASSRSREKASWNTEAFF.

This sequence joins TRBV20-1 and TRBJ2-1; D possibly corresponds to TRBD2 (5 bases). CDR1 is DFQATT and CDR2 is SNEGSKA in the germline V gene (reference sequence). The V end lost 6 bases, the J end lost 2 bases, and 14 bases lay between the germline ends. This CDR3 has 14 residues. Written as DNA, the CDR3 is TGCAGTGCCCCCGGGAAGAGAACCTACAATGAGCAGTTCTTC. This gives the protein CSAPGKRTYNEQFF.

This clonotype was seen more than once but under ten times. The rearrangement uses TRBV28 and TRBJ2-5; 9 bases are shared with TRBD1. Germline lookup yields CDR1 MDHEN and CDR2 SYDVKM. After removal of 5 bases from V and 2 bases from J, the junction contained 9 bases not matched to a gene. The CDR3 is made up of 16 amino acids. CDR3 loop: CASSPGQGPPQETQYF. Written as DNA, the CDR3 is TGTGCCAGCAGTCCAGGACAGGGGCCCCCTCAAGAGACCCAGTACTTC.

The chain couples TRBV7-2 to TRBJ1-5, with D unresolved. CDR1 is SGHTA and CDR2 is FQGNSA in the germline V gene. Trimming removed 2 bases at V and 7 bases at J, with 9 bases between. This CDR3 has 13 residues. In DNA form, the CDR3 reads TGTGCCAGCAGCTTATCGCGCCCCCAGCCCCAGCATTTT. Translation: CASSLSRPQPQHF.

This clonotype was detected only a few times. This chain connects TRBV21-1 to TRBJ2-1; the DNA was not used to check the table's D call, TRBD2. TRBV21-1 is recorded as a pseudogene. CDR3 length: 17 amino acids. CDR3 bases: TGTGCCAGCAGCAAACTGTATTTGCAGGGAGGAGACAATGAGCAGTTCTTC. Protein sequence: CASSKLYLQGGDNEQFF.

A word on this clonotype: One junction end disagrees with the germline gene, perhaps due to a read error. The chain combines TRBV12-3 or TRBV12-4 with TRBJ2-3; D is possibly TRBD2 (6 bases). The CDR3 is 17 amino acids. The DNA of the CDR3 is TGTGCCGGCAGCTCCCATCTGGGCGGGACCAACACAGATACGCAGTATTTT. This encodes CAGSSHLGGTNTDTQYF.

The chain joins TRBV29-1 to TRBJ2-1; TRBD2 agrees at 8 bases. This CDR3 spans 12 amino acids. J gave up 9 bases and V 6 bases, and 7 bases lay outside the gene matches. Germline lookup yields CDR1 SQVTM and CDR2 ANQGSEA. The DNA for the CDR3 is TGCAGCGTCCTTCCGGGGGGGATTGAGCAGTTCTTC. Translating gives CSVLPGGIEQFF.

The chain combines TRBV3-1 with TRBJ1-1, with D possibly matching TRBD1 (5 bases). V was shortened by 4 bases and J by 5 bases, with 11 bases between the two germline ends. The germline V gene encodes CDR1 LGHDT and CDR2 YNNKEL (reference sequence). This CDR3 region has 13 residues. The CDR3 here is CASSLVWGTEAFF. The CDR3 coding sequence is TGTGCCAGCAGCCTCGTTTGGGGGACTGAAGCTTTCTTT. Together with reference TRBV3-1 and TRBJ1-1, the CDR3 gives the full variable domain: DTAVSQTPKYLVTQMGNDKSIKCEQNLGHDTMYWYKQDSKKFLKIMFSYNNKELIINETVPNRFSPKSPDKAHLNLHINSLELGDSAVYFCASSLVWGTEAFFGQGTRLTVV.

The rearrangement uses TRBV7-7 and TRBJ2-3, with TRBD2 identical over 8 bases. The V segment lost 2 bases and the J segment 5 bases; nucleotides outside the gene matches: 9. Germline CDR1 and CDR2: SSHAT and FNYEAQ (reference sequence). The CDR3 has 16 residues. The CDR3 loop is CASSLSSAGGGDTQYF. DNA for the CDR3: TGTGCCAGCAGCTTAAGTAGTGCGGGAGGAGGAGATACGCAGTATTTT.

The rearrangement joins TRBV7-2 to TRBJ2-2; 7 bases match TRBD1. The CDR3 is 14 amino acids. Germline-derived CDR1 and CDR2 are SGHTA and FQGNSA. The junction had 4 bases not matched to a gene; V was cut back by 4 bases and J by 5 bases. The CDR3, as DNA: TGTGCCAGCAGCTCGGGACAGTTAACCGGGGAGCTGTTTTTT. This translates into CASSSGQLTGELFF.